A selection of T cell receptor beta chains follows, all from one sample in a study of blood T cell repertoires in COVID-19. The assay was immunoSEQ multiplex PCR, and TCRdb's table has in-frame clones only and misses some. The sample gives about 230,000 clones, around 92% of which show up once; approximately 4.3% is in the top ten. The sequenced material came from PBMCs or T cells enriched from blood (not recorded which). The receptors stem from a young woman with acute COVID-19. The CDR3 runs from the conserved cysteine through the conserved F or W. D genes are given only for firm matches. Clone size is given for some rows only: seen once, a few or many times, or a class if the clone is expanded.

>NA|NA|TRBV5-8|TRBJ2-2
TGTGCCAGCAGCCACAGGGTGCCCACCGGGGAGCTGTTTTTT
CASSHRVPTGELFF
>once|NA|TRBV2|TRBJ1-1
TGTGCCAGCATCTCGACAGGTCCCAGAAACACTGAAGCTTTCTTT
CASISTGPRNTEAFF
>NA|NA|TRBV28|TRBJ2-7
TGTGCCAGCAGATTCGACAGGAGCTACGAGCAGTACTTC
CASRFDRSYEQYF
>NA|NA|TRBV19|TRBJ2-2
TGTGCCAGTAGTAGGGCTCGGCAGATAAACACCGGGGAGCTGTTTTTT
CASSRARQINTGELFF
>NA|NA|TRBV5-1|TRBJ1-1
TGCGCCAGCAGCTGGAAGGCGGGGGCGGCGGCTGAAGCTTTCTTT
CASSWKAGAAAEAFF
>NA|NA|TRBV12-3/TRBV12-4|TRBJ2-7
TGTGCCAGCAGTTTTCCAGGATACGAGCAGTACTTC
CASSFPGYEQYF
>NA|NA|TRBV24-1|TRBJ1-5
TGTGCCACCAGTGATGTCACGGAGCCGCTATATTATAGCAATCAGCCCCAGCATTTT
CATSDVTEPLYYSNQPQHF
>NA|TRBD1|TRBV15|TRBJ1-1
TGTGCCACCAGCAGAGGGGGGACAGGGAGAAACACTGAAGCTTTCTTT
CATSRGGTGRNTEAFF
>NA|TRBD1|TRBV29-1|TRBJ2-7
TGCAGCGTTGAGGGTGGACAGGGGGCTCCCTACGAGCAGTACTTC
CSVEGGQGAPYEQYF
>NA|NA|TRBV28|TRBJ1-1
TGTGCCAGCAGTTCCGGAGGAGGTACTGAAGCTTTCTTT
CASSSGGGTEAFF
>once|TRBD1|TRBV14|TRBJ2-4
TGTGCCAGCAGCCAAATGGACAGGGGTCTTGCCAAAAACATTCAGTACTTC
CASSQMDRGLAKNIQYF
>NA|NA|TRBV29-1|TRBJ2-1
TGCAGCGTCCCGAGCCGGGAAGGGCGTCTCTACAATGAGCAGTTCTTC
CSVPSREGRLYNEQFF
>NA|NA|TRBV18|TRBJ1-2
TGTGCCAGCTCACCCCAGGGGACCGGGGATGGCTACACCTTC
CASSPQGTGDGYTF
>NA|NA|TRBV19|TRBJ2-6
TGTGCCAGTACCTTTCAGGGCTCTGGGGCCAACGTCCTGACTTTC
CASTFQGSGANVLTF
>NA|NA|TRBV19|TRBJ1-6
TGTGCCAGTAGTATAGGGGCAGAAATAGATTCACCCCTCCACTTT
CASSIGAEIDSPLHF
>NA|TRBD2|TRBV18|TRBJ2-7
TGTGCCAGCTCTCGCATAGCGGGGGGCCGCAGTGAGCAGTACTTC
CASSRIAGGRSEQYF
>NA|NA|TRBV14|TRBJ2-1
TGTGCCAGCAGCCGCCGGGACATCTACAATGAGCAGTTCTTC
CASSRRDIYNEQFF
>NA|TRBD2|TRBV9|TRBJ2-3
TGTGCCAGCAGCGGCGGGGGGGCAGATACGCAGTATTTT
CASSGGGADTQYF
>NA|NA|TRBV27|TRBJ1-1
TGTGCCAGCTCCTTTAGAGGTACGAACACTGAAGCTTTCTTT
CASSFRGTNTEAFF
>NA|TRBD1|TRBV7-3|TRBJ2-7
TGTGCCAGCAGCCTGGACAGGGACCACGAGCAGTACTTC
CASSLDRDHEQYF
>once|TRBD1|TRBV12-3/TRBV12-4|TRBJ1-5
TGTGCCAGCACCGACAGGGTACGTCAGCCCCAGCATTTT
CASTDRVRQPQHF
>NA|NA|TRBV11-2|TRBJ1-1
TGTGCCAGCAGCTTAATTGCTATTGAAGCTTTCTTT
CASSLIAIEAFF
>NA|TRBD1|TRBV30|TRBJ1-2
TGTGCCTGGAGTTCGACAGGGGCCTATGGCTACACCTTC
CAWSSTGAYGYTF
>NA|NA|TRBV6-5|TRBJ1-6
TGTGCCAGTGAACCGGGACTCCGAAATTCACCCCTCCACTTT
CASEPGLRNSPLHF
>NA|NA|TRBV18|TRBJ2-2
TGTGCCAGCTCGCCAGGACAGCCCACCGGGGAGCTGTTTTTT
CASSPGQPTGELFF
>NA|NA|TRBV7-7|TRBJ1-6
TGTGCCAGCAGCTTAGATAGGGGGTCCTATAATTCACCCCTCCACTTT
CASSLDRGSYNSPLHF
>NA|NA|TRBV6-5|TRBJ1-1
TGTGCCAGCAGTACGGGTTGGGGAGCTACTGAAGCTTTCTTT
CASSTGWGATEAFF
>NA|TRBD1|TRBV7-2|TRBJ2-1
TGTGCCAGCAGCTCTAGAGGCGGACAGGGGGACAATGAGCAGTTCTTC
CASSSRGGQGDNEQFF
>NA|NA|TRBV29-1|TRBJ2-7
TGCAGCGTCGGAGGAGGCGGGGTTAGCTCCTACGAGCAGTACTTC
CSVGGGGVSSYEQYF
>NA|NA|TRBV2|TRBJ2-4
TGTGCCAGCAGCCCGGGCCTTCGGAGCGGCATTCAGTACTTC
CASSPGLRSGIQYF
>NA|TRBD1|TRBV2|TRBJ2-1
TGTGCCAGCAGTGTAGGGAATCGGGACAGGGTGTTCTTC
CASSVGNRDRVFF